The TCR beta chain under discussion was sequenced for a study of cytomegalovirus exposure and HLA in healthy donors. Background on the study: From HLA-typed donors, an early data release held around 85 million unique TCRs.

Germline loops: CDR1 MRHNA, CDR2 SNTAGT. This CDR3 spans 13 amino acids. As for this clone: At one end, the junction sequence differs from germline, possibly due to a read error.

PCR employed 60 Vbeta and 13 Jbeta primers. The data were produced by immunoSEQ multiplex PCR, yet TCRdb's version contains in-frame clones alone and is incomplete. This table lists about 110,000 clones. V usage is TRBV6-4 and J usage is TRBJ2-2, with D perhaps matching TRBD2 (5 bases). The source is a man between 25 and 39 years old in good health and CMV-seronegative. The sample comprised PBMCs. This CDR3 is CASSESNTGELLF. CDR3 DNA sequence: TGTGCCAGCAGTGAGAGCAACACCGGGGAGCTGCTTTTT.